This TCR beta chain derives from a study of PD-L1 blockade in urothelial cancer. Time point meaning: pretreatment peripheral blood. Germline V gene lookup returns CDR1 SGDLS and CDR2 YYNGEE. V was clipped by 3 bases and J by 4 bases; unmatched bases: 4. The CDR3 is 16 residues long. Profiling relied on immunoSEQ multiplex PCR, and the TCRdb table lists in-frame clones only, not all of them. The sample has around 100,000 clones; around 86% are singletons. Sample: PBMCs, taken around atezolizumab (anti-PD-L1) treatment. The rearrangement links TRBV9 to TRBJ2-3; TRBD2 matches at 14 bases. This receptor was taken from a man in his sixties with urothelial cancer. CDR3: CASSGRLAGGPDTQYF. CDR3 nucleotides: TGTGCCAGCAGCGGAAGACTAGCGGGAGGGCCAGATACGCAGTATTTT.